The 18 T cell receptor beta chains in this list originate from one sample, sequenced in a study of blood T cell repertoires in COVID-19. Profiling relied on immunoSEQ multiplex PCR, and the TCRdb table lists in-frame clones only, not all of them. This table holds some 250,000 clones, about four fifths found once. Sequenced sample: peripheral blood. Source of these receptors: a woman under 30 with acute or convalescent COVID-19.

The genes are TRBV7-6 and TRBJ2-1; 8 nucleotides match TRBD1. CDR1 is SGHVS and CDR2 is FNYEAQ in the germline V gene. V shed 4 bases and J 8 bases; nucleotides not matched to a gene: 16. The CDR3 has 17 amino acids. CDR3 nucleotides: TGTGCCAGCAGCTCCTCCCCAGGGGGCTACGGGGCCGATGAGCAGTTCTTC. Translation gives CASSSSPGGYGADEQFF. Complete variable domain (other parts from reference TRBV7-6 and TRBJ2-1): GAGVSQSPRYKVTKRGQDVALRCDPISGHVSLYWYRQALGQGPEFLTYFNYEAQQDKSGLPNDRFSAERPEGSISTLTIQRTEQRDSAMYRCASSSSPGGYGADEQFFGPGTRLTVL.

This clone was counted only a few times. The V call is TRBV28, the J call TRBJ2-7, with a possible D match to TRBD1 (6 bases). V was pared by 10 bases and J by 5 bases, with 15 bases between. This CDR3 is built from 12 residues. Looked up from germline, CDR1 is MDHEN and CDR2 is SYDVKM. CDR3 nucleotide sequence: TGTGCCATAAACAGGGTAGGCAACGAGCAGTACTTC. It translates to CAINRVGNEQYF.

The chain joins TRBV3-1 (or the pseudogene TRBV3-2) to TRBJ1-4; unclear D gene. V was shortened by 2 bases and J by 7 bases, with 8 bases between the two germline ends. Germline CDR1 and CDR2: LGHDT and YNNKEL (reference sequence). The CDR3 covers 13 residues. The CDR3 nucleotides read TGTGCCAGCAGCCAACTAAACAGTGAAAAACTGTTTTTT. It is translated as CASSQLNSEKLFF.

The chain combines TRBV4-2 with TRBJ2-7, with 13 bases that match TRBD2. The germline CDR1 and CDR2 sequences are LGHNA and YNFKEQ. V lost 1 base and J lost 3; bases outside the gene matches: 3. The CDR3 extends over 16 amino acids. The CDR3 DNA reads as TGTGCCAGCAGCCAAGGCGGACTAGCGGGAGTCTACGAGCAGTACTTC. Protein: CASSQGGLAGVYEQYF.

The V call is TRBV4-1, the J call TRBJ1-1, with TRBD1 matching over 10 bases. V lost 4 bases to trimming and J lost 0 bases; unmatched junction nucleotides: 2. The germline CDR1 and CDR2 sequences are MGHRA and YSYEKL. This CDR3 is built from 15 residues. The CDR3 DNA follows: TGCGCCAGCAGCCCGGGACAGGGGATGAACACTGAAGCTTTCTTT. It translates to CASSPGQGMNTEAFF.

The CDR3 sequence is CASSYSAGANTGELFF. CDR3 nucleotide sequence: TGTGCCAGCAGTTACTCAGCGGGGGCGAACACCGGGGAGCTGTTTTTT. The J gene is TRBJ2-2, the V gene TRBV6-5, with TRBD2 matching 8 bases. Unmatched junction bases numbered 0, after V lost 0 bases and J lost 0 bases. The CDR3 covers 16 residues. Germline CDR1 is MNHEY and CDR2 is SVGAGI.

V usage is TRBV5-4 and J usage is TRBJ2-1, with D perhaps matching TRBD2 (5 bases). Germline V gene sequence: CDR1 SGHNT, CDR2 YYREEE (reference sequence). Trimming took off 1 base at V and 7 bases at J, with 12 bases between the two ends. The CDR3 length is 14 residues. DNA of the CDR3: TGTGCCAGCAGCTTGTTGGGAGTCCTGAATGAGCAGTTCTTC. Its protein product is CASSLLGVLNEQFF.

The chain recombines TRBV12-3 or TRBV12-4 with TRBJ1-5, with no clear D. The V gene lost 6 bases and the J gene lost 6 bases, with 12 bases spanning the gap. CDR3 length: 13 amino acids. CDR3 DNA sequence: TGTGCCAGCAGCTCCGCCCGGGGTCAGCCCCAGCATTTT. Protein: CASSSARGQPQHF.

This clone has only one observation. The chain is built from TRBV27 and TRBJ1-5, with a weak D call TRBD1 (6 bases). Between the trimmed V and J ends, which lost 9 bases and 2 bases, there was a span of 8 bases. The CDR3 is 12 amino acids. CDR1 MNHEY and CDR2 SMNVEV come from the germline V gene (reference sequence). CDR3 DNA: TGTGCCAGTAAGGGGGGCAATCAGCCCCAGCATTTT. Protein product: CASKGGNQPQHF.

This sequence joins TRBV7-9 and TRBJ1-1; 8 bases match TRBD1. This CDR3 region has 17 residues. With 5 bases clipped from V and 0 bases from J, the junction kept 11 bases outside the gene matches. Germline V gene sequence: CDR1 SEHNR, CDR2 FQNEAQ (reference sequence). CDR3 sequence: CASSHLDRVLLNTEAFF. The CDR3 DNA follows: TGTGCCAGCAGCCACTTGGACAGGGTACTATTGAACACTGAAGCTTTCTTT. The entire variable domain, with the rest obtained from reference TRBV7-9 and TRBJ1-1, is as follows: DTGVSQNPRHKITKRGQNVTFRCDPISEHNRLYWYRQTLGQGPEFLTYFQNEAQLEKSRLLSDRFSAERPKGSFSTLEIQRTEQGDSAMYLCASSHLDRVLLNTEAFFGQGTRLTVV.

The table lists this clone with a few counts. The chain recombines TRBV20-1 with TRBJ1-6, with D perhaps matching TRBD1 (6 bases). Trimming left V 3 bases short and J 10 bases short, with 16 bases between. CDR1 and CDR2 from the germline V gene are DFQATT and SNEGSKA (reference sequence). CDR3 length: 14 residues. DNA for the CDR3: TGCAGTGCTAGTTCCGGGGGGCCTCGGTCACCCCTCCACTTT. It codes for CSASSGGPRSPLHF.

This chain connects TRBV6-6 to TRBJ2-7; 11 bases agree with TRBD2. Losses at the gene ends were 4 bases for V and 5 bases for J; bases not matched to a gene: 10. The CDR3 runs 16 residues. Germline lookup yields CDR1 MNHNY and CDR2 SVGAGI (reference sequence). The CDR3 is CASSSSTSGRLDEQYF. CDR3 coding DNA: TGTGCCAGCAGTTCCTCTACTAGCGGGAGATTGGACGAGCAGTACTTC.

The chain links TRBV28 to TRBJ1-1; D remains ambiguous. CDR1 and CDR2 (germline): MDHEN, SYDVKM. V was pared by 10 bases and J by 1 base, with 25 bases between. The CDR3 covers 17 residues. The CDR3 nucleotides are TGTGCCACCCTCACCCCCGTGGTTAAACTTCAGAACACTGAAGCTTTCTTT. Protein sequence: CATLTPVVKLQNTEAFF.

The chain combines TRBV9 with TRBJ2-1; 11 bases match TRBD2. Germline values: CDR1 SGDLS, CDR2 YYNGEE. The V gene end was trimmed by 4 bases and the J gene end by 2 bases; junction bases not matched to a gene: 8. The length of the CDR3 is 17 residues. The CDR3 sequence: CASSPRFSGRAYNEQFF. CDR3 DNA: TGTGCCAGCAGCCCTCGTTTTAGCGGGAGGGCCTACAATGAGCAGTTCTTC. Filled out from reference TRBV9 and TRBJ2-1, the complete variable domain reads DSGVTQTPKHLITATGQRVTLRCSPRSGDLSVYWYQQSLDQGLQFLIQYYNGEERAKGNILERFSAQQFPDLHSELNLSSLELGDSALYFCASSPRFSGRAYNEQFFGPGTRLTVL.

This rearrangement joins TRBV6-5 to TRBJ1-5; TRBD1 is a possible D gene (6 bases). Trimming removed 6 bases from V and 9 bases from J, with 18 bases in between. The V gene's germline CDR1 is MNHEY and CDR2 SVGAGI. CDR3 length: 14 amino acids. The CDR3 DNA reads TGTGCCAGCAGGCAGAATCAGGGGTGGGTGCCCCAGCATTTT. Amino acid sequence: CASRQNQGWVPQHF.

The rearrangement joins TRBV28 to TRBJ2-4, with 7 bases that match TRBD1. The CDR3 is 15 amino acids. V was pared by 1 base and J by 4 bases, with 4 bases of the junction left unmatched. CDR1 MDHEN and CDR2 SYDVKM come from the germline V gene. CDR3 sequence: CASSLSSTGKNIQYF. CDR3 sequence (DNA): TGTGCCAGCAGTTTATCTTCGACAGGGAAAAACATTCAGTACTTC.

This clone was observed once. The rearrangement links TRBV30 to TRBJ1-4; D might be TRBD1 (5 bases). The CDR3 has 12 residues. CDR1 GTSNPN and CDR2 SVGIG come from the germline V gene (reference sequence). V lost 5 bases and J lost 8, with 12 bases in between. The CDR3 loop is CAWGQGEEKLFF. In DNA form, the CDR3 reads TGTGCCTGGGGCCAGGGCGAGGAAAAACTGTTTTTT.

V usage is TRBV7-2 and J usage is TRBJ2-5, with 7 bases that match TRBD2. Germline-derived CDR1 and CDR2 are SGHTA and FQGNSA. The CDR3 runs to 16 residues. Losses at the gene ends were 2 bases for V and 2 bases for J; bases not matched to a gene: 8. The CDR3 DNA reads TGTGCCAGCAGCTTATCTAGCGGTGGCTTACAAGAGACCCAGTACTTC. Protein: CASSLSSGGLQETQYF.